This passage covers 28 T cell receptor beta chains from one sample sequenced in a study of blood T cell repertoires in COVID-19. Profiling relied on immunoSEQ multiplex PCR, and the TCRdb table lists in-frame clones only, not all of them. This sample has 150,000 to 200,000 clones, with approximately 88% found just once. The specimen sequenced was PBMCs or T cells enriched from blood (not recorded which). The source is a woman in her late teens or twenties who had recovered from COVID-19.

The chain employs TRBV7-9 and TRBJ2-7; TRBD2 is a possible D gene (6 bases). Per germline, CDR1 SEHNR and CDR2 FQNEAQ (reference sequence). The CDR3 is made up of 17 amino acids. Between the trimmed V and J ends, which lost 5 bases and 2 bases, there was a span of 22 bases. CDR3 amino acids: CASSLDGPGTYTYEQYF. In DNA, the CDR3 is TGTGCCAGCAGCCTAGATGGACCCGGGACTTATACCTACGAGCAGTACTTC.

V is TRBV5-8 and J is TRBJ2-7; TRBD1 matches at 9 bases. With 3 bases clipped from V and 2 bases from J, the junction kept 3 bases outside the gene matches. In germline, CDR1 is SGHTS, CDR2 YDEGEE. This CDR3 has 14 amino acids. In nucleotides, the CDR3 is TGTGCCAGCAGCTACGGACAGGGGCCCTACGAGCAGTACTTC. Its protein product is CASSYGQGPYEQYF.

The genes are TRBV6-2 or TRBV6-3 and TRBJ1-4; 8 bases match TRBD1. The germline V gene has CDR1 MNHEY and CDR2 SVGEGT. The CDR3 spans 17 residues. The V and J ends lost 2 bases and 8 bases, in that order; junction bases with no gene match: 13. CDR3 residues: CASSYPFSTGVAEKLFF. CDR3 DNA sequence: TGTGCCAGCAGTTACCCCTTCTCGACAGGGGTGGCAGAAAAACTGTTTTTT.

V usage is TRBV30 and J usage is TRBJ1-5; TRBD1 might be the D (5 bases). Germline V CDR1 and CDR2: GTSNPN, SVGIG (reference sequence). V was pared by 3 bases and J by 6 bases, with 12 bases between. The CDR3 has 13 residues. The CDR3: CAWRGTGGQPQHF. Here the CDR3 DNA reads TGTGCCTGGAGGGGGACTGGGGGTCAGCCCCAGCATTTT.

V is TRBV6-5 and J is TRBJ2-2; D ambiguous. Trimming took off 7 bases at V and 2 bases at J, with 5 bases between the two ends. This CDR3 is 12 amino acids long. Germline values: CDR1 MNHEY, CDR2 SVGAGI. CDR3 coding DNA: TGTGCCAGCAACGGTAACACCGGGGAGCTGTTTTTT. Its protein product is CASNGNTGELFF.

The chain combines TRBV15 with TRBJ1-4; D is perhaps TRBD1 (5 bases). Trimming took off 1 base at V and 7 bases at J, with 7 bases between the two ends. Germline V lookup: CDR1 LNHNV, CDR2 YYDKDF (reference sequence). There are 13 residues in the CDR3. CDR3 in DNA: TGTGCCACCAGCAGAGTGGGGGGTGAAAAACTGTTTTTT. This sequence encodes CATSRVGGEKLFF.

The chain employs TRBV7-2 and TRBJ1-2; weak D call: TRBD1 (6 bases). Trimming removed 1 base from V and 4 bases from J, with 13 bases in between. Germline-derived CDR1 and CDR2 are SGHTA and FQGNSA. This CDR3 is built from 15 residues. CDR3 sequence reads: CASSLDEGGGYGYTF. The CDR3 region has the DNA TGTGCCAGCAGCTTAGACGAGGGAGGGGGCTATGGCTACACCTTC.

The rearrangement links TRBV3-1 (or the pseudogene TRBV3-2) to TRBJ1-1; D remains ambiguous. Germline CDR1 and CDR2: LGHDT and YNNKEL (reference sequence). The CDR3 spans 14 residues. V lost 0 bases and J lost 3, with 8 bases in between. CDR3 bases: TGTGCCAGCAGCCAAGAGGGGAGACACACTGAAGCTTTCTTT. This gives the protein CASSQEGRHTEAFF.

This chain uses TRBV5-4 with TRBJ2-1, with D perhaps TRBD1 (5 bases). V gave up 0 bases and J gave up 1 base, with 17 bases separating them. Germline CDR1 SGHNT, CDR2 YYREEE (reference sequence). The length of the CDR3 is 18 residues. CDR3 residues: CASSLAFSAGISYNEQFF. DNA for the CDR3: TGTGCCAGCAGCTTGGCCTTTTCCGCAGGGATATCCTACAATGAGCAGTTCTTC. Filled out from reference TRBV5-4 and TRBJ2-1, the complete variable domain reads ETGVTQSPTHLIKTRGQQVTLRCSSQSGHNTVSWYQQALGQGPQFIFQYYREEENGRGNFPPRFSGLQFPNYSSELNVNALELDDSALYLCASSLAFSAGISYNEQFFGPGTRLTVL.

V and J are TRBV29-1 and TRBJ1-2; maybe TRBD1 (6 bases). The CDR3 has 12 residues. Germline-derived CDR1 and CDR2 are SQVTM and ANQGSEA. The V and J ends lost 4 bases and 2 bases respectively, with 8 bases between them. The CDR3, as DNA: TGCAGCGTTGGGGACAAGAACTATGGCTACACCTTC. Translation: CSVGDKNYGYTF.

The chain is built from TRBV5-1 and TRBJ2-2; 11 bases align to TRBD2. The CDR3 loop spans 16 amino acids. Germline V gene lookup returns CDR1 SGHRS and CDR2 YFSETQ. V trimming: 1 base; J trimming: 7 bases; junction bases outside the gene matches: 6. The CDR3 loop is CASSLSLAGGNGELFF. The CDR3 DNA is TGCGCCAGCAGCTTGAGTCTAGCGGGAGGCAACGGGGAGCTGTTTTTT.

The chain links TRBV29-1 to TRBJ2-7; D not certain. The CDR3 covers 12 residues. V lost 4 bases, J lost 9 bases, and 16 bases lay in between. CDR1 and CDR2 from the germline V gene are SQVTM and ANQGSEA. The DNA for the CDR3 is TGCAGCGTTGGCGGCGCCCTACGTGGGCAGTACTTC. Translated, it gives CSVGGALRGQYF.

The rearrangement links TRBV7-9 to TRBJ2-5, with 12 bases aligning to TRBD1. The J segment lost 5 bases and the V segment lost 5 bases, leaving 6 bases of the junction unmatched. The CDR3 is made up of 15 amino acids. CDR1 and CDR2 (germline): SEHNR, FQNEAQ (reference sequence). The CDR3 protein is CASSPGTGGSETQYF. The CDR3 bases are TGTGCCAGCAGCCCGGGGACAGGGGGCTCGGAGACCCAGTACTTC.

This clone was observed once. The chain combines TRBV11-2 with TRBJ1-3, with D hard to call. V lost 5 bases and J lost 0, with 14 bases in between. Germline loops: CDR1 SGHAT, CDR2 FQNNGV. The CDR3 runs to 16 residues. The CDR3 DNA follows: TGTGCCAGCAGCCATTTCGATCTACTCTCTGGAAACACCATATATTTT. It translates to CASSHFDLLSGNTIYF.

This chain links TRBV19 with TRBJ1-5, with a possible D match to TRBD1 (5 bases). The CDR3 runs 13 residues. The germline CDR1 and CDR2 sequences are LNHDA and SQIVND (reference sequence). V was pared by 6 bases and J by 5 bases, with 11 bases between. In DNA, the CDR3 is TGTGCCAGTAGGCAGGGTGGCGATCAGCCCCAGCATTTT. Translation: CASRQGGDQPQHF. Supplemented by reference TRBV19 and TRBJ1-5, the full variable domain reads DGGITQSPKYLFRKEGQNVTLSCEQNLNHDAMYWYRQDPGQGLRLIYYSQIVNDFQKGDIAEGYSVSREKKESFPLTVTSAQKNPTAFYLCASRQGGDQPQHFGDGTRLSIL.

The rearrangement joins TRBV10-1 to TRBJ2-3, with TRBD2 as a possible D gene (6 bases). The CDR3 consists of 15 residues. Germline values: CDR1 WNHNN, CDR2 SYGVQD (reference sequence). V shed 2 bases and J shed 2 bases, with 11 bases lying between them. CDR3 protein: CASSETSHFTDTQYF. The DNA of the CDR3 is TGCGCCAGCAGTGAGACTAGCCATTTCACAGATACGCAGTATTTT.

The chain joins TRBV7-9 to TRBJ1-2; D ambiguous. The CDR3 consists of 18 residues. The V and J ends lost 2 bases and 6 bases respectively, with 25 bases between them. The germline V gene has CDR1 SEHNR and CDR2 FQNEAQ (reference sequence). The CDR3 bases are TGTGCCAGCAGCTTAAATAGCTACGGATCGGGGAGATCGGATGGCTACACCTTC. This sequence encodes CASSLNSYGSGRSDGYTF.

This rearrangement joins TRBV6-5 to TRBJ1-1, with D tentatively TRBD1 (6 bases). This CDR3 has 15 residues. Per the germline V gene, CDR1 is MNHEY and CDR2 is SVGAGI. Trimming pared 7 bases from V and 4 bases from J, leaving 19 bases between. CDR3 protein: CASTRDPTGITEAFF. Written as DNA, the CDR3 is TGTGCCAGCACGAGGGACCCTACAGGGATCACTGAAGCTTTCTTT.

The chain joins TRBV3-1 (or the pseudogene TRBV3-2) to TRBJ1-1; TRBD1 is a possible D gene (5 bases). Germline CDR1 LGHDT, CDR2 YNNKEL (reference sequence). This CDR3 has 14 amino acids. The ends were cut back, 2 bases at V and 1 base at J, with 8 bases in the middle. CDR3 nucleotide sequence: TGTGCCAGCAGCCAAACCGGGGGGAACACTGAAGCTTTCTTT. It codes for CASSQTGGNTEAFF.

J is TRBJ2-2 and V is TRBV27, with D maybe TRBD2 (5 bases). Trimming left V 6 bases short and J 6 bases short, with 11 bases between. Per the germline V gene, CDR1 is MNHEY and CDR2 is SMNVEV (reference sequence). The CDR3 spans 13 residues. For the CDR3, the DNA is TGTGCCAGCAGAGGAACGAGGGCCGGGGAGCTGTTTTTT. Amino acid sequence: CASRGTRAGELFF.

The chain uses TRBV7-9 and TRBJ2-1, with D possibly being TRBD2 (6 bases). The CDR3 totals 15 residues. With 5 bases removed from V and 8 bases from J, the gap between germline ends came to 19 bases. The V gene's germline CDR1 is SEHNR and CDR2 FQNEAQ (reference sequence). CDR3 bases: TGTGCCAGCAGCCTAAAAAGGGACTTACAGGATGAGCAGTTCTTC. This translates into CASSLKRDLQDEQFF. Variable domain in full (rest from reference TRBV7-9 and TRBJ2-1): DTGVSQNPRHKITKRGQNVTFRCDPISEHNRLYWYRQTLGQGPEFLTYFQNEAQLEKSRLLSDRFSAERPKGSFSTLEIQRTEQGDSAMYLCASSLKRDLQDEQFFGPGTRLTVL.

This clone showed up just once. The genes are TRBV7-2 and TRBJ1-3; 7 bases fit TRBD1. Germline values: CDR1 SGHTA, CDR2 FQGNSA. Trimming cost V 2 bases and J 4 bases; bases outside gene matches: 2. This CDR3 is 14 amino acids long. The CDR3 sequence: CASSLQGGGNTIYF. CDR3 bases: TGTGCCAGCAGCTTACAGGGGGGCGGAAACACCATATATTTT.

The V gene is TRBV4-1, the J gene TRBJ1-3; 8 bases map to TRBD1. V shed 1 base, J shed 1 base, and the junction held 9 bases outside the gene matches. The CDR3 has 18 residues. Germline V lookup: CDR1 MGHRA, CDR2 YSYEKL. In DNA, the CDR3 is TGCGCCAGCAGCCAAGCAATACCGGGACAGGTATCTGGAAACACCATATATTTT. It encodes CASSQAIPGQVSGNTIYF.

There are a few counts of this clone. Other DNA variants within this sample encode the same CDR3. The DNA for the CDR3 is TGTGCCAGCAGCAAAGTTAGGGGGCGAGCGGGGGGGCCTTTGTACGAGCAGTACTTC. This sequence encodes CASSKVRGRAGGPLYEQYF. The chain uses TRBV21-1 and TRBJ2-7; TRBD2 is the table's D call and was not checked against the DNA. TRBV21-1 is given as a pseudogene. There are 19 residues in the CDR3.

The chain has TRBV13 and TRBJ1-3; 9 bases are shared with TRBD1. In germline, CDR1 is PRHDT, CDR2 FYEKMQ (reference sequence). The CDR3 runs 16 residues. With 5 bases clipped from V and 2 bases from J, the junction kept 7 bases outside the gene matches. The CDR3 sequence is CASSRTRTGAGNTIYF. The CDR3 DNA is TGTGCCAGCAGCCGAACAAGGACAGGGGCTGGAAACACCATATATTTT.

This clone has a count of ten or more. The J gene is TRBJ2-1, the V gene TRBV20-1; tentative D call: TRBD2 (5 bases). V dropped 3 bases and J dropped 0 bases, with 12 bases sitting between them. Germline V gives CDR1 DFQATT, CDR2 SNEGSKA (reference sequence). The CDR3 consists of 15 residues. This CDR3 reads CSASPSEGSYNEQFF. CDR3 DNA sequence: TGCAGTGCTAGTCCAAGCGAGGGCTCCTACAATGAGCAGTTCTTC.

The chain recombines TRBV18 with TRBJ2-5; 8 positions match TRBD1. This CDR3 comprises 16 residues. With V trimmed by 1 base and J by 4 bases, 8 bases remained unmatched. Germline CDR1 KGHSH, CDR2 LQKENI. The CDR3 reads CASSPQIQGATETQYF. CDR3 bases: TGTGCCAGCTCACCACAGATTCAGGGGGCTACAGAGACCCAGTACTTC.

This chain links TRBV27 with TRBJ2-7, with a possible D match to TRBD2 (6 bases). V was pared by 3 bases and J by 0 bases, with 9 bases between. The CDR3 has 14 residues. CDR1 is MNHEY and CDR2 is SMNVEV in the germline V gene (reference sequence). As DNA, the CDR3 is TGTGCCAGCAGTTTTTGGGGGGACTCCTACGAGCAGTACTTC. The encoded protein is CASSFWGDSYEQYF.